This T cell receptor (beta chain) derives from a study of cytomegalovirus exposure and HLA in healthy donors. Whole-study context: An early release of data contained about 85 million unique TCRs, which came from HLA-typed donors. Assignment to the Caucasian-associated ancestry cluster applied to 81% of the approximately 420 genotyped donors.

The CDR3 spans 13 residues. V shed 7 bases and J 8 bases; nucleotides not matched to a gene: 3. Germline V gene data show CDR1 as LNHDA and CDR2 as SQIVND (reference sequence). The PCR used 60 Vbeta and 13 Jbeta primers. Here immunoSEQ multiplex PCR was the method, and the copy in TCRdb shows in-frame clones only, minus some. The data hold about 76,000 clones, with roughly four fifths observed a single time. Study-level results: The majority of CMV-associated TCR beta chains were reported as apparently HLA-restricted in a later analysis. TCR beta chain V- and J-gene trimming was linked, in a later analysis, to a missense variant in DCLRE1C.

Details on this clone: Its antigen is undetermined.

Sequenced sample: PBMCs. The genes are TRBV19 and TRBJ1-6; 9 bases are shared with TRBD1. The clonotype was recovered from a male donor in good health and CMV-seropositive. CDR3: CASTRTGDSPLHF. The CDR3 DNA reads as TGTGCCAGTACCCGGACAGGGGATTCACCCCTCCACTTT.